This TCR beta chain was identified in a study of CD8 T cells in ankylosing spondylitis. Points from the study as a whole: What appeared characteristic of ankylosing spondylitis blood was a TCR beta motif of about eight highly homologous variants. In the blood and synovial fluid of reactive arthritis, some motif variants had been previously reported. Reported data indicate significant enrichment of disease-linked clones within matched ankylosing spondylitis synovial fluid.

Unmatched junction bases numbered 2, after V lost 3 bases and J lost 0 bases. This CDR3 has 15 amino acids. This clonotype was counted ten times or more. Antigen specificity is unknown. Quantitative 5'-RACE with molecular barcodes produced the TCR beta libraries. TCRdb ran MiXCR on the 5' RACE reads and lists one entry per CDR3 protein. This sample yields fewer than 250,000 distinct CDR3 sequences, of which roughly a tenth are seen a single time; less than 3% belongs to the top ten. The genes are TRBV12-3 or TRBV12-4 and TRBJ1-1; 9 bases agree with TRBD1. The clonotype was recovered from a male donor with ankylosing spondylitis or in good health (not recorded which). The sequencing input was blood, either unsorted or a sorted T cell fraction (not recorded which). The CDR3 region has the DNA TGTGCCAGCAGTTTGAACAGGGGGCTGAACACTGAAGCTTTCTTT. It specifies CASSLNRGLNTEAFF.